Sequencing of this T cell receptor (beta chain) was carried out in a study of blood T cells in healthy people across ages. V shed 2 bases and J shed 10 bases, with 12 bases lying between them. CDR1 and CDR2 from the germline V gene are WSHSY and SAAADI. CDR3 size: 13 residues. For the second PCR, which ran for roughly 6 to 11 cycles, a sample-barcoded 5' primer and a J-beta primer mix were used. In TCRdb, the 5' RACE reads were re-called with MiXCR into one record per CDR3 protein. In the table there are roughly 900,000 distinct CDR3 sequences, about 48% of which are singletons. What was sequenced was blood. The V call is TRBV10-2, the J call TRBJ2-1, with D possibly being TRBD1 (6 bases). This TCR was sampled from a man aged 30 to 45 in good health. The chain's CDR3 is CASSETGPYEQFF. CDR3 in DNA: TGCGCCAGCAGTGAGACAGGGCCTTACGAGCAGTTCTTC.